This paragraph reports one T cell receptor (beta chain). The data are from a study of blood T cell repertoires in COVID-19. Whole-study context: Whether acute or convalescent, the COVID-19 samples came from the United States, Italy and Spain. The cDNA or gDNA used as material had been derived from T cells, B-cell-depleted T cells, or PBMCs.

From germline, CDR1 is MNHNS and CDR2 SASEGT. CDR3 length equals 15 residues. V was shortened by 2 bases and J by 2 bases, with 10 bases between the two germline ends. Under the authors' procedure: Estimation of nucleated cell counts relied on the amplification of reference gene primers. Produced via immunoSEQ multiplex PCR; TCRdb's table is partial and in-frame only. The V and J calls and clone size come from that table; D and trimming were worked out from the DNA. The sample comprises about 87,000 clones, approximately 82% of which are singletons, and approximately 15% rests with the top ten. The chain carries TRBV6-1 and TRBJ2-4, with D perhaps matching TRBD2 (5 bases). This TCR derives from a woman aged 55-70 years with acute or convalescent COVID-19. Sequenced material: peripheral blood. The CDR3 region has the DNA TGTGCCAGCAGTGAACTAGCTGGTTCCAAAAACATTCAGTACTTC. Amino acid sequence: CASSELAGSKNIQYF.